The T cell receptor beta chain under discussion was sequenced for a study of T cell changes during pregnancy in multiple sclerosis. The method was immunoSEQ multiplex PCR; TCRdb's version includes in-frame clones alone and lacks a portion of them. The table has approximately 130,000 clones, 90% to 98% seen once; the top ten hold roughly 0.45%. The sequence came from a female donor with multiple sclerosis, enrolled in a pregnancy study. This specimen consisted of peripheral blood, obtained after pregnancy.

In DNA form, the CDR3 reads TGTGCCAGCAGCTTGCGGTCGGCAGGCTGGGAGCCCCAGCATTTT. As protein: CASSLRSAGWEPQHF. The rearrangement uses TRBV5-6 and TRBJ1-5; D remains unclear. V was shortened by 1 base and J by 8 bases, with 16 bases between the two germline ends. The CDR3 runs 15 residues. The V gene's germline CDR1 is SGHDT and CDR2 YYEEEE.